Presented here are 30 T cell receptor beta chains from one specimen sequenced in a study of blood T cells in healthy people across ages. A sample-barcoded 5' primer and a J-beta primer mix were used in a second PCR of about 7 to 12 cycles. TCRdb re-called the 5' RACE reads with MiXCR, one entry per CDR3 protein. The sample records about 1,800,000 distinct CDR3 sequences, 28% being singletons. Sequences were obtained from blood. Source of these receptors: a woman in her 30s in good health.

The CDR3 loop reads CASIRLMRGPNTEAFF. CDR3 coding DNA: TGTGCCAGCATCCGTTTGATGCGTGGGCCGAACACTGAAGCTTTCTTT. This chain joins TRBV12-3 or TRBV12-4 and TRBJ1-1, with D uncertain. V lost 7 bases to trimming and J lost 1 base, with 19 bases between them. This CDR3 contains 16 residues.

This clonotype was seen repeatedly, ten times or more. CDR3 sequence reads: CASSPGLAPTDEQYF. CDR3 DNA sequence: TGTGCCAGCAGTCCGGGACTCGCACCCACCGACGAGCAGTACTTC. The genes are TRBV27 and TRBJ2-7; D might be TRBD2 (6 bases). The V end lost 5 bases, the J end lost 5 bases, and 19 bases lay between the germline ends. CDR1 and CDR2 from the germline V gene are MNHEY and SMNVEV (reference sequence). The CDR3 runs 15 residues.

V is TRBV10-3 and J is TRBJ2-7; D call uncertain. This CDR3 contains 12 residues. The germline gives CDR1 ENHRY, CDR2 SYGVKD. The V and J ends lost 7 bases and 7 bases respectively, with 14 bases between them. The CDR3 nucleotides read TGTGCCATCAAACGCCACGAGGCTGAGCAGTACTTC. Protein: CAIKRHEAEQYF.

The chain has TRBV20-1 and TRBJ1-4, with D possibly TRBD1 on 5 matching bases. Germline-derived CDR1 and CDR2 are DFQATT and SNEGSKA (reference sequence). Trimming left V 3 bases short and J 4 bases short, with 9 bases between. The CDR3 is made up of 13 amino acids. The CDR3 coding sequence is TGCAGTGCTAGTGGGGGGGGTAATGAAAAACTGTTTTTT. It codes for CSASGGGNEKLFF.

The chain is built from TRBV9 and TRBJ2-1; 12 bases map to TRBD2. The V and J ends lost 6 bases and 4 bases, in that order; junction bases with no gene match: 14. The CDR3 covers 18 residues. The germline V gene has CDR1 SGDLS and CDR2 YYNGEE. The CDR3 DNA follows: TGTGCCAGCAAGCCACCTGGGGCTAGCGGGAGGGAATACAATGAGCAGTTCTTC. It is translated as CASKPPGASGREYNEQFF.

The V call is TRBV3-1, the J call TRBJ2-1, with TRBD2 as a possible D gene (5 bases). Germline values: CDR1 LGHDT, CDR2 YNNKEL (reference sequence). With 1 base removed from V and 13 bases from J, the gap between germline ends came to 17 bases. This CDR3 region has 14 residues. This chain's CDR3 is CASSQVGPGETQFF. CDR3 in DNA: TGTGCCAGCAGCCAAGTAGGTCCTGGGGAGACCCAGTTCTTC.

To note about this clonotype: A read error may be the cause here, since a much bigger clone is one base away. The chain uses TRBV7-2 and TRBJ2-4; D perhaps matches TRBD2 (6 bases). V lost 5 bases and J 8 bases, leaving 22 bases between the germline ends. CDR3 length: 16 residues. The V gene's germline CDR1 is SGHTA and CDR2 FQGNSA. CDR3: CASSQGSGVLRDIQYF. The CDR3 coding sequence is TGTGCCAGCAGCCAAGGTAGCGGCGTCCTTCGGGACATTCAGTACTTC. Full variable domain (outside the CDR3, taken from reference TRBV7-2 and TRBJ2-4): GAGVSQSPSNKVTEKGKDVELRCDPISGHTALYWYRQSLGQGLEFLIYFQGNSAPDKSGLPSDRFSAERTGGSVSTLTIQRTQQEDSAVYLCASSQGSGVLRDIQYFGAGTRLSVL.

Points on this clonotype: A clone one base away is much larger, so this may be a read error. Since the CDR3 does not end with the conserved phenylalanine or tryptophan, this likely comes from a read error. V usage is TRBV12-3 or TRBV12-4 and J usage is TRBJ1-5; 9 nucleotides agree with TRBD1. J was trimmed by 0 bases and V by 3 bases; bases with no gene match: 9. CDR3 length: 18 amino acids. DNA for the CDR3: TGTGCCAGCAGTTTTCTCGGGACAGGGTCGTATAGCAATCAGCCCCAGCATCTT. Protein: CASSFLGTGSYSNQPQHL.

This clonotype has at least ten counts. The chain's CDR3 is CASSLASGGGGETQYF. CDR3 sequence (DNA): TGTGCCAGCAGCTTAGCGTCCGGAGGGGGAGGAGAGACCCAGTACTTC. The chain combines TRBV7-9 with TRBJ2-5; D may correspond to TRBD1 or TRBD2 (6 bases each). Germline V CDR1 and CDR2: SEHNR, FQNEAQ (reference sequence). The CDR3 loop spans 16 amino acids. With 0 bases removed from V and 4 bases from J, the gap between germline ends came to 15 bases.

As concerns this clonotype: A much larger clonotype is one base distant, so this may be a read error. The rearrangement links TRBV6-1 to TRBJ2-7; 11 bases align to TRBD1. This CDR3 is 16 amino acids long. J gave up 7 bases and V 6 bases, and 14 bases lay outside the gene matches. Germline CDR1 MNHNS, CDR2 SASEGT. CDR3 DNA sequence: TGTGCCAGCAGGGTACCCTACGGGACAGGGGGTGAGGAGCAGTACTTC. It specifies CASRVPYGTGGEEQYF.

In regard to this clonotype: A read error is possible here, since a much larger clone lies one base away. This chain uses TRBV2 with TRBJ2-1, with TRBD1 matching 8 bases. The J call is uncertain, as TRBJ2-7 better fits the DNA end. Germline-derived CDR1 and CDR2 are SNHLY and FYNNEI. This CDR3 is built from 17 residues. CDR3 DNA: TGTGCCAGCAGTCCCCAACGGGCAGGGGGCCGAGGCAATGAGCAGTACTTC. Translation: CASSPQRAGGRGNEQYF.

Ten or more counts support this clonotype. The chain uses TRBV7-9 and TRBJ1-2, with D unresolved. Germline V gives CDR1 SEHNR, CDR2 FQNEAQ (reference sequence). This CDR3 comprises 13 residues. V was cut by 6 bases and J by 5 bases, with 13 bases left in between. CDR3 protein: CASRGTSLYGYTF. The CDR3 nucleotides are TGTGCCAGCAGGGGTACGAGCCTTTATGGCTACACCTTC.

This clonotype has only a few counts. The chain's CDR3 is CASSFVGQGYEQYF. The CDR3 bases are TGTGCCAGCAGCTTTGTGGGACAGGGCTACGAGCAGTACTTC. The chain uses TRBV5-5 and TRBJ2-7; 9 bases agree with TRBD1. The CDR3 length is 14 residues. V dropped 2 bases and J dropped 3; count of bases not matched to a gene: 3. Germline V gene sequence: CDR1 SGHKS, CDR2 YYEKEE (reference sequence).

J is TRBJ2-3 and V is TRBV7-6; 10 nucleotides match TRBD2. The germline V gene encodes CDR1 SGHVS and CDR2 FNYEAQ. The J segment lost 4 bases and the V segment lost 6 bases, leaving 13 bases of the junction unmatched. The CDR3 length is 17 residues. CDR3 in DNA: TGTGCCAGCAGTCCTTTTAGCGGGGGGCCCATTCCAGATACGCAGTATTTT. It codes for CASSPFSGGPIPDTQYF. The entire variable domain, with the rest obtained from reference TRBV7-6 and TRBJ2-3, is as follows: GAGVSQSPRYKVTKRGQDVALRCDPISGHVSLYWYRQALGQGPEFLTYFNYEAQQDKSGLPNDRFSAERPEGSISTLTIQRTEQRDSAMYRCASSPFSGGPIPDTQYFGPGTRLTVL.

This clonotype was seen a few times. The chain has TRBV11-1 and TRBJ2-2, with TRBD2 matching 8 bases. Germline CDR1 reads SGHAT; CDR2 reads FQDESV (reference sequence). The CDR3 has 15 amino acids. The junction had 5 bases not matched to a gene; V was cut back by 2 bases and J by 6 bases. Here the CDR3 reads CASSLRTGGAGELFF. CDR3 in DNA: TGTGCCAGCAGCTTAAGAACGGGGGGGGCCGGGGAGCTGTTTTTT.

In its sample, this clonotype was seen a few times. V gene TRBV12-3 or TRBV12-4 combines with J gene TRBJ2-2; 8 bases are a match to TRBD1. After removal of 6 bases from V and 6 bases from J, the junction contained 15 bases not matched to a gene. The CDR3 covers 17 residues. The CDR3 is CASSLTSGGLISGELFF. CDR3 bases: TGTGCCAGCAGCCTTACCTCAGGGGGCCTGATCTCCGGGGAGCTGTTTTTT.

This clonotype was picked up many times. The chain joins TRBV25-1 to TRBJ2-7, with D possibly matching TRBD1 (6 bases). Deletions cut 7 bases from V and 1 base from J, with 17 bases between. CDR1 and CDR2 from the germline V gene are MGHDK and SYGVNS. The CDR3 consists of 15 residues. CDR3 DNA sequence: TGTGCCAGCACCTGGTCAGGGGCTCCTTCCTACGAGCAGTACTTC. Translated, it gives CASTWSGAPSYEQYF.

Note on this clonotype: The junction and the germline gene differ at one end; a read error may be behind it. V gene TRBV5-1 combines with J gene TRBJ2-1, with D possibly matching TRBD2 (5 bases). The CDR3 sequence is 15 residues long. The germline V gene encodes CDR1 SGHRS and CDR2 YFSETQ. The chain's CDR3 is CANSLDSYSYNEQFF. In DNA form, the CDR3 reads TGCGCCAACAGCTTGGACTCTTACTCCTACAATGAGCAGTTCTTC.

Worth noting for this clonotype: One junction end disagrees with the germline gene, perhaps due to a read error. This chain links TRBV28 with TRBJ2-5; a possible D gene is TRBD1 (6 bases). The CDR3 covers 17 residues. Looked up from germline, CDR1 is MDHEN and CDR2 is SYDVKM. The chain's CDR3 is CASKTQRKGHYHETQYF. DNA of the CDR3: TGTGCCAGCAAAACCCAGCGCAAGGGACACTACCATGAGACCCAGTACTTC.

This clonotype came up once. The chain is built from TRBV18 and TRBJ1-1, with D hard to call. Trimming stripped 3 bases from V and 1 base from J, with 15 bases between. Germline values: CDR1 KGHSH, CDR2 LQKENI. CDR3 length: 16 residues. DNA of the CDR3: TGTGCCAGCTCACCCGGACGGACCCTTAGGAACACTGAAGCTTTCTTT. It yields the protein CASSPGRTLRNTEAFF.

This clonotype was recorded a few times. The CDR3 nucleotides read TGTGCCAGCAGCGTAGGGGGCAGTTCCGGGGAGACCCAGTACTTC. As protein: CASSVGGSSGETQYF. The chain carries TRBV9 and TRBJ2-5; possible D gene TRBD1, 5 bases. The CDR3 is 15 amino acids. V shed 0 bases and J shed 5 bases, with 14 bases lying between them. Germline loops: CDR1 SGDLS, CDR2 YYNGEE.

This clonotype appeared many times. The gene calls are TRBV12-3 or TRBV12-4 and TRBJ2-7; 8 nucleotides agree with TRBD2. The ends lost 6 bases at V and 6 bases at J; junction bases unmatched: 10. CDR3 length equals 14 residues. CDR3 bases: TGTGCCAGCAGAAAACTAGCGGCCATCGGCGAGCAGTACTTC. Its protein is CASRKLAAIGEQYF.

CDR3 region: CASSLGRDWPTEQFF. In DNA, the CDR3 is TGTGCCAGCAGCTTAGGTCGGGACTGGCCAACTGAGCAGTTCTTC. J is TRBJ2-1 and V is TRBV11-1, with D possibly matching TRBD2 (6 bases). The CDR3 extends over 15 amino acids. The V gene's germline CDR1 is SGHAT and CDR2 FQDESV (reference sequence). Trimming removed 1 base from V and 9 bases from J, with 16 bases in between.

This clonotype was seen repeatedly, ten times or more. V usage is TRBV20-1 and J usage is TRBJ2-5; TRBD2 aligns across 9 bases. The ends lost 3 bases at V and 3 bases at J; junction bases unmatched: 8. Germline V gene sequence: CDR1 DFQATT, CDR2 SNEGSKA (reference sequence). The CDR3 length is 15 residues. This CDR3 is CSARGPASGEETQYF. CDR3 in DNA: TGCAGTGCTAGGGGGCCGGCTAGCGGGGAAGAGACCCAGTACTTC.

This clonotype was seen more than once but under ten times. The J gene is TRBJ2-3, the V gene TRBV27, with D tentatively TRBD2 (6 bases). The V gene's germline CDR1 is MNHEY and CDR2 SMNVEV (reference sequence). This CDR3 contains 13 residues. V gave up 2 bases and J gave up 12 bases, with 15 bases separating them. The CDR3 DNA is TGTGCCAGCAGTTTAGAGGCGGGGCTCTCACAGTATTTT. The encoded protein is CASSLEAGLSQYF.

This clonotype was seen only a few times. The chain is built from TRBV5-1 and TRBJ2-1; D unresolved. The germline V gene has CDR1 SGHRS and CDR2 YFSETQ. The CDR3 spans 15 residues. V lost 0 bases and J 7 bases, leaving 14 bases between the germline ends. CDR3 in amino acids: CASSLAQRSLNEQFF. The CDR3 DNA sequence: TGCGCCAGCAGCTTGGCACAAAGATCCCTGAATGAGCAGTTCTTC.

In regard to this clonotype: A much more abundant neighbour one base away suggests this may be a read error. This chain links TRBV29-1 with TRBJ2-1, with D perhaps being TRBD1 or TRBD2 (6 bases each). The J call may be wrong; the DNA end is better matched by TRBJ2-7. The CDR3 is 17 residues long. Germline V CDR1 and CDR2: SQVTM, ANQGSEA. Here the CDR3 reads CSVAGGQGSRSYNEQYF. The CDR3, as DNA: TGCAGCGTTGCAGGAGGGCAGGGGTCAAGGTCCTACAATGAGCAGTACTTC.

The genes are TRBV7-2 and TRBJ1-4, with D unresolved. CDR1 is SGHTA, CDR2 FQGNSA, per germline. The CDR3 is made up of 16 amino acids. Trimming removed 3 bases from V and 5 bases from J, with 16 bases in between. The CDR3 DNA sequence: TGTGCCAGCAGCTTCGACGGAGTGAGAACGAATGAAAAACTGTTTTTT. It is translated as CASSFDGVRTNEKLFF.

The chain recombines TRBV11-2 with TRBJ2-1, with 13 nucleotides matching TRBD2. Germline loops: CDR1 SGHAT, CDR2 FQNNGV. V lost 5 bases to trimming and J lost 10 bases; unmatched junction nucleotides: 11. This CDR3 is built from 16 residues. The DNA for the CDR3 is TGTGCCAGCAGCCGACTAGCGGGAGGCCTCGGAAGGGAGCAGTTCTTC. Its protein product is CASSRLAGGLGREQFF.

The rearrangement uses TRBV20-1 and TRBJ2-1; TRBD2 agrees at 12 bases. This CDR3 contains 15 residues. Trimming cost V 6 bases and J 4 bases; bases outside gene matches: 7. From germline, CDR1 is DFQATT and CDR2 SNEGSKA (reference sequence). The CDR3 loop reads CSATRTSGVYNEQFF. The CDR3 DNA is TGCAGTGCCACCCGGACTAGCGGGGTATACAATGAGCAGTTCTTC.